The 23 T cell receptor beta chains given below trace back to one sample, sequenced in a study of beta chain features in type 1 diabetes. Since all of the isolated RNA was reverse transcribed, expressed TCRB transcripts were what got sequenced. The data were produced by immunoSEQ multiplex PCR, yet TCRdb's version contains in-frame clones alone and is incomplete. The table shows about 40,000 clones, with roughly two thirds occurring only once. The material sequenced was Tregs from blood. These receptors came from a woman aged 25 to 39 in good health.

The chain is built from TRBV7-9 and TRBJ2-5; TRBD2 matches 8 bases. Germline CDR1 and CDR2: SEHNR and FQNEAQ (reference sequence). The J segment lost 1 base and the V segment lost 2 bases, leaving 9 bases of the junction unmatched. The CDR3 has 17 residues. CDR3 loop: CASSLYWLAGTQETQYF. CDR3 DNA: TGTGCCAGCAGCTTATACTGGCTAGCGGGTACCCAAGAGACCCAGTACTTC. Full variable domain (missing parts from reference TRBV7-9 and TRBJ2-5): DTGVSQNPRHKITKRGQNVTFRCDPISEHNRLYWYRQTLGQGPEFLTYFQNEAQLEKSRLLSDRFSAERPKGSFSTLEIQRTEQGDSAMYLCASSLYWLAGTQETQYFGPGTRLLVL.

This chain links TRBV7-9 with TRBJ2-3; 8 positions match TRBD2. Germline assignment: CDR1 SEHNR and CDR2 FQNEAQ (reference sequence). This CDR3 has 14 residues. V trimming: 4 bases; J trimming: 6 bases; junction bases outside the gene matches: 6. The CDR3 sequence is CASSSSGSPDTQYF. Written as DNA, the CDR3 is TGTGCCAGCAGCTCCAGCGGGAGCCCCGATACGCAGTATTTT.

The gene calls are TRBV5-6 and TRBJ2-1; the D gene is possibly TRBD1 (6 bases). CDR3 size: 12 residues. The V gene's germline CDR1 is SGHDT and CDR2 YYEEEE. The V and J ends lost 3 bases and 7 bases respectively, with 8 bases between them. CDR3 in DNA: TGTGCCAGCAGCTACACAGGGAATGAGCAGTTCTTC. Protein: CASSYTGNEQFF.

Here the CDR3 DNA reads TGTGCCAGCTCACCCTCCGGACAGGGATTAGGAGATACGCAGTATTTT. As protein: CASSPSGQGLGDTQYF. The chain links TRBV18 to TRBJ2-3; 8 bases are shared with TRBD1. This CDR3 spans 16 amino acids. Looked up from germline, CDR1 is KGHSH and CDR2 is LQKENI. The V segment lost 3 bases and the J segment 5 bases; nucleotides outside the gene matches: 10.

In DNA form, the CDR3 reads TGCGCCAGCAGCCCAGGACTAGCAGGAGAGACCCAGTACTTC. Protein sequence: CASSPGLAGETQYF. The chain couples TRBV5-1 to TRBJ2-5, with 8 bases fitting TRBD2. Losses at the gene ends were 4 bases for V and 4 bases for J; bases not matched to a gene: 6. This CDR3 region has 14 residues. Germline V gives CDR1 SGHRS, CDR2 YFSETQ. Drawing the rest from reference TRBV5-1 and TRBJ2-5, the complete variable domain is KAGVTQTPRYLIKTRGQQVTLSCSPISGHRSVSWYQQTPGQGLQFLFEYFSETQRNKGNFPGRFSGRQFSNSRSEMNVSTLELGDSALYLCASSPGLAGETQYFGPGTRLLVL.

The chain has TRBV29-1 and TRBJ2-7; 7 bases match TRBD1. This CDR3 comprises 12 residues. V shed 6 bases, J shed 2 bases, and the junction held 4 bases outside the gene matches. Germline V lookup: CDR1 SQVTM, CDR2 ANQGSEA. The CDR3 DNA is TGCAGCGTGGGGGACAGACCCTACGAGCAGTACTTC. Protein sequence: CSVGDRPYEQYF.

This clone was seen once. The chain employs TRBV19 and TRBJ2-1; TRBD2 agrees at 14 bases. V shed 6 bases and J 4 bases; nucleotides not matched to a gene: 5. This CDR3 region has 16 residues. Per the germline V gene, CDR1 is LNHDA and CDR2 is SQIVND (reference sequence). CDR3 sequence: CASSMGLAGAYNEQFF. The CDR3 DNA reads as TGTGCCAGTAGCATGGGACTAGCGGGAGCATACAATGAGCAGTTCTTC. Combining the CDR3 with reference TRBV19 and TRBJ2-1 gives the whole variable domain DGGITQSPKYLFRKEGQNVTLSCEQNLNHDAMYWYRQDPGQGLRLIYYSQIVNDFQKGDIAEGYSVSREKKESFPLTVTSAQKNPTAFYLCASSMGLAGAYNEQFFGPGTRLTVL.

In this sample, this clone turned up a few times. The rearrangement uses TRBV10-3 and TRBJ2-3; 10 bases fit TRBD1. The CDR3 has 17 residues. V was clipped by 6 bases and J by 0 bases; unmatched bases: 9. Germline CDR1 reads ENHRY; CDR2 reads SYGVKD. CDR3 loop: CAISHHRDRGSTDTQYF. CDR3 DNA: TGTGCCATCAGCCATCACCGGGACAGGGGTAGCACAGATACGCAGTATTTT.

This clone was seen a handful of times. The rearrangement uses TRBV29-1 and TRBJ2-1, with 7 bases that match TRBD1. Germline V gene lookup returns CDR1 SQVTM and CDR2 ANQGSEA. Trimming removed 7 bases from V and 5 bases from J; junction bases left unmatched: 8. CDR3 length: 13 amino acids. The DNA of the CDR3 is TGCAGCGCCGTAAGGGACAGAAACAATGAGCAGTTCTTC. Translated: CSAVRDRNNEQFF.

This clone was counted only a few times. The chain combines TRBV28 with TRBJ2-1; 8 nucleotides line up with TRBD2. The CDR3 totals 15 residues. J lost 10 bases, V lost 6 bases, and 14 bases had no gene match. Germline loops: CDR1 MDHEN, CDR2 SYDVKM. The CDR3 DNA reads TGTGCCAGCAGAACCTCCGGGGTAGCGGGGATAGAGCAGTTCTTC. Translated: CASRTSGVAGIEQFF.

This clone has just a few counts. The rearrangement uses TRBV7-2 and TRBJ2-1, with 8 bases that match TRBD2. The CDR3 runs 19 residues. V shed 1 base and J 3 bases; nucleotides not matched to a gene: 14. CDR1 is SGHTA, CDR2 FQGNSA, per germline. As DNA, the CDR3 is TGTGCCAGCAGCTTAGTCAATTTGGGGAGCGGGAGATACTACAATGAGCAGTTCTTC. Translated, it gives CASSLVNLGSGRYYNEQFF.

The CDR3 region is CAWSARRAGYEQFF. The CDR3 nucleotides are TGTGCCTGGAGTGCCCGCCGAGCGGGATATGAGCAGTTCTTC. V is TRBV30 and J is TRBJ2-1; 7 nucleotides line up with TRBD2. Germline CDR1 GTSNPN, CDR2 SVGIG (reference sequence). The CDR3 is 14 residues long. With V trimmed by 1 base and J by 8 bases, 8 bases remained unmatched.

The rearrangement uses TRBV19 and TRBJ1-5; D unclear. Germline V gene lookup returns CDR1 LNHDA and CDR2 SQIVND (reference sequence). This CDR3 is built from 12 residues. Trimming took 4 bases from V and 7 from J, leaving 8 bases between them. CDR3 sequence: CASSRYEQPQHF. As DNA, the CDR3 is TGTGCCAGTAGTAGGTACGAGCAGCCCCAGCATTTT.

The CDR3 sequence: CASSWVGAPTNEKLFF. The CDR3 DNA reads as TGTGCCAGCAGCTGGGTTGGAGCCCCCACTAATGAAAAACTGTTTTTT. This sequence joins TRBV7-2 and TRBJ1-4; D gene unclear. CDR1 is SGHTA, CDR2 FQGNSA, per germline. The CDR3 consists of 16 residues. V was clipped by 4 bases and J by 2 bases, with 14 bases between them.

The chain uses TRBV6-5 and TRBJ2-2; D gene uncertain. V lost 2 bases and J lost 0, with 4 bases in between. This CDR3 contains 14 residues. CDR1 and CDR2 from the germline V gene are MNHEY and SVGAGI. CDR3 protein: CASSYGPNTGELFF. The CDR3 DNA follows: TGTGCCAGCAGTTACGGGCCGAACACCGGGGAGCTGTTTTTT.

The chain joins TRBV29-1 to TRBJ1-4; TRBD1 matches at 11 bases. Germline V lookup: CDR1 SQVTM, CDR2 ANQGSEA. This CDR3 comprises 16 residues. With V trimmed by 6 bases and J by 3 bases, 9 bases remained unmatched. CDR3 sequence reads: CSVGQGAKQANEKLFF. In DNA form, the CDR3 reads TGCAGCGTCGGACAGGGGGCTAAACAGGCTAATGAAAAACTGTTTTTT.

The genes are TRBV29-1 and TRBJ2-3; 8 bases agree with TRBD2. With V trimmed by 8 bases and J by 0 bases, 7 bases remained unmatched. Looked up from germline, CDR1 is SQVTM and CDR2 is ANQGSEA. This CDR3 is built from 14 residues. The CDR3 here is CSLRRTSSTDTQYF. The CDR3 bases are TGCAGCTTGCGTAGGACTAGCAGCACAGATACGCAGTATTTT.

This clone was seen only a few times. This sequence joins TRBV18 and TRBJ2-1; tentative D call: TRBD2 (6 bases). Germline V gene lookup returns CDR1 KGHSH and CDR2 LQKENI. The V gene lost 2 bases and the J gene lost 0 bases, with 17 bases spanning the gap. This CDR3 contains 18 residues. As DNA, the CDR3 is TGTGCCAGCTCACCAGGGGGATTGGGAGGAAGCTCCTACAATGAGCAGTTCTTC. This gives the protein CASSPGGLGGSSYNEQFF. Drawing the rest from reference TRBV18 and TRBJ2-1, the complete variable domain is NAGVMQNPRHLVRRRGQEARLRCSPMKGHSHVYWYRQLPEEGLKFMVYLQKENIIDESGMPKERFSAEFPKEGPSILRIQQVVRGDSAAYFCASSPGGLGGSSYNEQFFGPGTRLTVL.

This clone has just a few counts. The chain has TRBV7-2 and TRBJ1-5; 8 nucleotides align to TRBD1. Germline assignment: CDR1 SGHTA and CDR2 FQGNSA. Germline trimming cut 3 bases from V and 3 bases from J; bases unmatched to any gene: 4. The CDR3 sequence is 15 residues long. The CDR3 loop reads CASSFTGGNNQPQHF. The DNA of the CDR3 is TGTGCCAGCAGCTTTACAGGGGGGAACAATCAGCCCCAGCATTTT.

The CDR3 spells CAIRRQGGDQPQHF. The CDR3 DNA reads as TGTGCCATTAGAAGACAGGGGGGTGATCAGCCCCAGCATTTT. The rearrangement links TRBV6-1 to TRBJ1-5, with 9 bases lining up with TRBD1. Germline V gene data show CDR1 as MNHNS and CDR2 as SASEGT. Losses at the gene ends were 10 bases for V and 5 bases for J; bases not matched to a gene: 9. The CDR3 covers 14 residues.

The chain recombines TRBV7-2 with TRBJ2-1; weak D call: TRBD2 (5 bases). Germline V gene sequence: CDR1 SGHTA, CDR2 FQGNSA. The length of the CDR3 is 16 residues. V was shortened by 2 bases and J by 7 bases, with 18 bases between the two germline ends. CDR3 protein: CASSLNPGGGKNEQFF. CDR3 in DNA: TGTGCCAGCAGCTTAAATCCCGGAGGAGGAAAGAATGAGCAGTTCTTC.

This chain links TRBV4-3 with TRBJ2-3, with 7 positions matching TRBD2. This CDR3 contains 16 residues. Germline lookup yields CDR1 LGHNA and CDR2 YSLEER. V lost 1 base to trimming and J lost 0 bases; unmatched junction nucleotides: 4. CDR3 amino acids: CASSQVYSGSTDTQYF. The CDR3 coding sequence is TGCGCCAGCAGCCAAGTTTATAGCGGGAGCACAGATACGCAGTATTTT.

Only one count was recorded for this clone. The rearrangement uses TRBV27 and TRBJ2-7, with 8 bases aligning to TRBD1. Trimming removed 6 bases from V and 3 bases from J; junction bases left unmatched: 7. The length of the CDR3 is 14 residues. The germline CDR1 and CDR2 sequences are MNHEY and SMNVEV (reference sequence). The CDR3 reads CASRDPGQDYEQYF. The CDR3 DNA reads TGTGCCAGCAGGGATCCGGGACAGGACTACGAGCAGTACTTC.